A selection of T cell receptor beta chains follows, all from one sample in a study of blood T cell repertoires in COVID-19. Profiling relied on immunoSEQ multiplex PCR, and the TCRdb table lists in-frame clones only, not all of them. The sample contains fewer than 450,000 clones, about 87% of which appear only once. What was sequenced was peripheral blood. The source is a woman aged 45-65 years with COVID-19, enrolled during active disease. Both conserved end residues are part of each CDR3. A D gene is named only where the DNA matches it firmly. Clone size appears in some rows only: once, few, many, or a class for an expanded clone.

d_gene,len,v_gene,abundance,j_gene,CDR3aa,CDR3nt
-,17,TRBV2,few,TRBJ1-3,CASSEWGTGEPGNTIYF,TGTGCCAGCAGTGAATGGGGTACGGGGGAACCTGGAAACACCATATATTTT
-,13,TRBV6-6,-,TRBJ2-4,CASSPSGRDIQYF,TGTGCCAGCAGTCCCAGCGGGCGGGACATTCAGTACTTC
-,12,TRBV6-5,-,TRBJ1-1,CASGQGHTEAFF,TGTGCCAGCGGTCAGGGGCACACTGAAGCTTTCTTT
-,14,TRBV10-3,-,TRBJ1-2,CAISDPGANYGYTF,TGTGCCATCAGTGACCCAGGGGCGAACTATGGCTACACCTTC
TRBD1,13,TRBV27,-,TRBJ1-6,CASADRGGSPLHF,TGTGCCAGCGCAGACAGGGGAGGATCACCCCTCCACTTT
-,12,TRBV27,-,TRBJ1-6,CASSFRNSPLHF,TGTGCCAGCAGTTTCAGGAATTCACCCCTCCACTTT
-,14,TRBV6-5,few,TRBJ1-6,CASSLTGYNSPLHF,TGTGCCAGCAGTTTAACAGGGTATAATTCACCCCTCCACTTT
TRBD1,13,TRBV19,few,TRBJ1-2,CAATGQVSYGYTF,TGTGCCGCTACGGGACAGGTTTCTTATGGCTACACCTTC
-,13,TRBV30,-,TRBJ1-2,CAWSRQLTYGYTF,TGTGCCTGGAGTAGACAGCTCACCTATGGCTACACCTTC
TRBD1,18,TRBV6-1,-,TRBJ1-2,CASSEPGAWDRPGGGYTF,TGTGCCAGCAGTGAACCCGGGGCGTGGGACAGGCCGGGTGGGGGCTACACCTTC
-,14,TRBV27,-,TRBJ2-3,CASSLSMRADTQYF,TGTGCCAGCAGTTTATCGATGCGTGCAGATACGCAGTATTTT
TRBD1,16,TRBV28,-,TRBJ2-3,CASSLPRGQITDTQYF,TGTGCCAGCAGTTTACCCCGGGGACAGATCACAGATACGCAGTATTTT
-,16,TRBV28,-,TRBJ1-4,CASRIGGFATNEKLFF,TGTGCCAGCAGAATCGGGGGGTTTGCAACTAATGAAAAACTGTTTTTT
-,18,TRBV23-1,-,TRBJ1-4,CASGRRGGAQATNEKLFF,TGCGCCAGCGGGCGACGTGGAGGGGCCCAAGCAACTAATGAAAAACTGTTTTTT
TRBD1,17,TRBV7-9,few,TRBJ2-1,CASSSRPDRGSYNEQFF,TGTGCCAGCAGCTCCCGACCCGACAGGGGCTCCTACAATGAGCAGTTCTTC
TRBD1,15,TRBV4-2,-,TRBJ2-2,CASTTGGANTGELFF,TGTGCCAGTACTACAGGGGGCGCGAACACCGGGGAGCTGTTTTTT
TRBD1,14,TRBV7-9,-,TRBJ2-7,CASSLGTGVSEQYF,TGTGCCAGCAGCTTGGGGACAGGGGTTAGCGAGCAGTACTTC
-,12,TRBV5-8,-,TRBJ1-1,CASSLRGTEAFF,TGTGCCAGCAGCTTGAGAGGGACTGAAGCTTTCTTT
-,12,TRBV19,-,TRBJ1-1,CASSIPGVAAFF,TGTGCCAGTAGTATCCCGGGGGTGGCAGCTTTCTTT
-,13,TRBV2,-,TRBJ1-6,CASTRRDSSPLHF,TGTGCCAGCACGAGGAGGGATTCTTCACCCCTCCACTTT
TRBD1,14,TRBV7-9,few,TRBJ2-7,CASSLGQAAYEQYF,TGTGCCAGCAGCCTCGGACAGGCCGCCTACGAGCAGTACTTC
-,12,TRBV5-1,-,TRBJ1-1,CASSLAQEKAFF,TGCGCCAGCAGCTTGGCGCAGGAAAAGGCTTTCTTT
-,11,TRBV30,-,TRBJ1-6,CAWSAGSPLHF,TGTGCCTGGAGTGCAGGGTCACCCCTCCACTTT
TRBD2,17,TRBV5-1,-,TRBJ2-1,CASSAGTGTSSYNEQFF,TGCGCCAGCAGCGCCGGAACCGGGACTAGCTCCTACAATGAGCAGTTCTTC
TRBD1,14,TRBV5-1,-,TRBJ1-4,CASGYRGGNEKLFF,TGCGCCAGCGGATACAGGGGCGGTAATGAAAAACTGTTTTTT
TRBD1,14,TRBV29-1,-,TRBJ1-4,CSVEEFPGGEKLFF,TGCAGCGTTGAAGAGTTCCCAGGGGGCGAAAAACTGTTTTTT
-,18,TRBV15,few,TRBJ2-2,CATSRQAFRATNTGELFF,TGTGCCACCAGCAGACAAGCTTTCAGGGCTACGAACACCGGGGAGCTGTTTTTT
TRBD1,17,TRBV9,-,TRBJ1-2,CASSRQGGDRERNGYTF,TGTGCCAGCAGCAGACAAGGGGGGGACAGGGAACGGAATGGCTACACCTTC
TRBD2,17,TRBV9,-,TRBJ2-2,CASSVGLAGSLGRELFF,TGTGCCAGCAGCGTAGGGCTAGCGGGGTCGCTCGGCCGGGAGCTGTTTTTT
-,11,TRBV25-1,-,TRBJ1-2,CASSEGGGYTF,TGTGCCAGCAGTGAGGGGGGTGGCTACACCTTC
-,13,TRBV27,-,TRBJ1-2,CASTMGGGGGYTF,TGTGCCAGCACCATGGGGGGGGGAGGTGGCTACACCTTC
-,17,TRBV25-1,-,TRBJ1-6,CASSEAGREAYNSPLHF,TGTGCCAGCAGTGAAGCTGGGCGAGAAGCCTATAATTCACCCCTCCACTTT
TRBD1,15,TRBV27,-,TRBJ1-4,CASSPGQKLNEKLFF,TGTGCCAGCAGCCCGGGACAGAAACTTAATGAAAAACTGTTTTTT
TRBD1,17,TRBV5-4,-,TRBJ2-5,CASSSQSTGGAGETQYF,TGTGCCAGCAGCTCTCAATCAACAGGGGGCGCGGGGGAGACCCAGTACTTC
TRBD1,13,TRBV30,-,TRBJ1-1,CAWSFQTGVEAFF,TGTGCCTGGAGTTTCCAGACAGGGGTTGAAGCTTTCTTT
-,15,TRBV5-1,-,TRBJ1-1,CASSLTRRGDTEAFF,TGCGCCAGCAGCTTGACCCGGCGGGGAGACACTGAAGCTTTCTTT
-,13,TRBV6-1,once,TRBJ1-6,CASSDVRNSPLHF,TGTGCCAGCAGTGACGTCCGTAATTCACCCCTCCACTTT
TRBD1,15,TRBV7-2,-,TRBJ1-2,CASSLSGQGNYGYTF,TGTGCCAGCAGCTTATCAGGACAGGGCAATTATGGCTACACCTTC
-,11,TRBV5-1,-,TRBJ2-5,CASIGEETQYF,TGCGCCAGCATTGGAGAGGAGACCCAGTACTTC
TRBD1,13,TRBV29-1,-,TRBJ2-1,CSVEGTGGGEQFF,TGCAGCGTTGAAGGGACAGGGGGCGGTGAGCAGTTCTTC
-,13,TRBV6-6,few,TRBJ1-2,CASSYSTVEGYTF,TGTGCCAGCAGTTACTCGACTGTGGAGGGCTACACCTTC
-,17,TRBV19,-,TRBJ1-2,CASSMVGADTLVSGYTF,TGTGCCAGTAGTATGGTAGGGGCCGACACCCTGGTGAGTGGCTACACCTTC
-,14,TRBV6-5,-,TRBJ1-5,CASSADKGNQPQHF,TGTGCCAGCAGCGCCGACAAAGGCAATCAGCCCCAGCATTTT
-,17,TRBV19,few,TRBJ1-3,CASRAHMDTSSGNTIYF,TGTGCCAGTCGAGCGCACATGGACACGAGCTCTGGAAACACCATATATTTT
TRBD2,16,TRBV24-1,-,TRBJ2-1,CATARGGSGGYNEQFF,TGTGCCACCGCACGCGGCGGTAGCGGGGGCTACAATGAGCAGTTCTTC